These 23 T cell receptor beta chains were all obtained from the same sample, sequenced in a study of cytomegalovirus exposure and HLA in healthy donors (dated by TCRdb to the late 2010s). Libraries were built with the immunoSEQ multiplex PCR assay. For the multiplex PCR, a mixture combining 60 forward primers for TCR Vbeta segments and 13 reverse primers for TCR Jbeta segments was used. In its TCRdb copy, this immuneACCESS table keeps in-frame sequences only and misses some clones. Where compared with another copy, unresolved V genes explain less than half of these, and the others have no known cause. This sample holds about 92,000 clones; roughly 80% were observed only once. About 1.2% of the sample is in the top ten clones. The source material was PBMCs. Every receptor here comes from a girl aged 2 to 10 in good health and CMV-seropositive.

This chain links TRBV5-4 with TRBJ2-7, with D possibly being TRBD2 (6 bases). The germline V and J ends were trimmed by 0 bases and 5 bases, with 12 bases remaining between them. The CDR3 runs to 14 residues. In germline, CDR1 is SGHNT, CDR2 YYREEE (reference sequence). This chain's CDR3 is CASSLGGSGNEQYF. As DNA, the CDR3 is TGTGCCAGCAGCTTGGGGGGTAGCGGTAACGAGCAGTACTTC.

The V and J genes are TRBV7-2 and TRBJ2-5, with no clear D. V was cut by 5 bases and J by 5 bases, with 9 bases left in between. The CDR3 runs to 12 residues. The germline V gene encodes CDR1 SGHTA and CDR2 FQGNSA. The CDR3 protein is CASSPSGETQYF. The CDR3 DNA reads TGTGCCAGCAGCCCATCCGGGGAGACCCAGTACTTC.

As for this clone: Other DNA sequences in the same sample also yield this CDR3. The gene calls are TRBV28 and TRBJ1-1; no firm D call. The CDR3 loop spans 14 amino acids. CDR1 MDHEN and CDR2 SYDVKM come from the germline V gene. The V and J ends lost 2 bases and 0 bases respectively, with 7 bases between them. Here the CDR3 reads CASSLAGMNTEAFF. The CDR3 DNA reads TGTGCCAGCAGTTTAGCAGGTATGAACACTGAAGCTTTCTTT.

The chain joins TRBV28 to TRBJ2-5; TRBD2 agrees at 7 bases. Germline V gene sequence: CDR1 MDHEN, CDR2 SYDVKM. After removal of 5 bases from V and 5 bases from J, the junction contained 8 bases not matched to a gene. The CDR3 has 14 residues. CDR3 sequence: CASSKQGGRETQYF. Written as DNA, the CDR3 is TGTGCCAGCAGTAAGCAGGGAGGGAGGGAGACCCAGTACTTC.

This clone showed up just a few times. The chain has TRBV6-5 and TRBJ1-4; D unresolved. Germline lookup yields CDR1 MNHEY and CDR2 SVGAGI. V lost 5 bases to trimming and J lost 6 bases, with 10 bases between them. This CDR3 is 13 amino acids long. The CDR3 DNA reads TGTGCCAGCAGTCTCCGAGCTGATGAAAAACTGTTTTTT. This codes for CASSLRADEKLFF.

V gene TRBV28 combines with J gene TRBJ1-1, with 10 bases matching TRBD1. The germline CDR1 and CDR2 sequences are MDHEN and SYDVKM. The CDR3 runs to 11 residues. The trim removed 5 bases at V and 11 bases at J, leaving 2 bases unmatched. CDR3 DNA: TGTGCCAGCAGTGACAGGGGGCCCGCTTTCTTT. This sequence encodes CASSDRGPAFF.

This rearrangement joins TRBV13 to TRBJ1-1, with D maybe TRBD1 (6 bases). Trimming stripped 1 base from V and 5 bases from J, with 11 bases between. This CDR3 is 14 amino acids long. Per the germline V gene, CDR1 is PRHDT and CDR2 is FYEKMQ (reference sequence). The CDR3 DNA sequence: TGTGCCAGCAGCTTAGTGGGGGCCCAGACTGAAGCTTTCTTT. Protein product: CASSLVGAQTEAFF.

J is TRBJ1-1 and V is TRBV6-5; D gene uncertain. V was trimmed by 6 bases and J by 4 bases, leaving 15 bases between them. Germline loops: CDR1 MNHEY, CDR2 SVGAGI. The CDR3 length is 14 residues. CDR3 bases: TGTGCCAGCAGGCCTCAACCTGGGAGCACTGAAGCTTTCTTT. It yields the protein CASRPQPGSTEAFF.

The rearrangement uses TRBV29-1 and TRBJ1-2, with 8 bases lining up with TRBD1. J was trimmed by 0 bases and V by 8 bases; bases with no gene match: 8. This CDR3 comprises 14 residues. Germline assignment: CDR1 SQVTM and CDR2 ANQGSEA. The CDR3, as DNA: TGCAGCACTGCTGGGACAGGAGCTAACTATGGCTACACCTTC. Translation gives CSTAGTGANYGYTF.

This clone has only a few counts. The chain employs TRBV9 and TRBJ1-4; perhaps TRBD1 as D (5 bases). Germline CDR1 SGDLS, CDR2 YYNGEE. V gave up 0 bases and J gave up 3 bases, with 9 bases separating them. The CDR3 has 15 amino acids. CDR3 in DNA: TGTGCCAGCAGCGTAGATGGAGGGGCTAATGAAAAACTGTTTTTT. Translated, it gives CASSVDGGANEKLFF.

V is TRBV28 and J is TRBJ1-2; 7 nucleotides match TRBD1. Losses at the gene ends were 2 bases for V and 4 bases for J; bases not matched to a gene: 7. The CDR3 runs to 15 residues. Germline V lookup: CDR1 MDHEN, CDR2 SYDVKM. The CDR3 bases are TGTGCCAGCAGTTTAAGGGACAGCATCATCTATGGCTACACCTTC. It specifies CASSLRDSIIYGYTF.

The V call is TRBV29-1, the J call TRBJ2-5, with D possibly being TRBD1 (5 bases). CDR3 length: 12 residues. The V gene lost 5 bases and the J gene lost 5 bases, with 12 bases spanning the gap. CDR1 and CDR2 from the germline V gene are SQVTM and ANQGSEA. CDR3 coding DNA: TGCAGCGTTCAGGGTGCCGGCGAGACCCAGTACTTC. Its translation is CSVQGAGETQYF.

This chain links TRBV29-1 with TRBJ2-1; 13 bases match TRBD2. The CDR3 extends over 16 amino acids. Trimming at V came to 7 bases and at J to 5 bases, leaving 11 bases not matched to a gene. CDR1 SQVTM and CDR2 ANQGSEA come from the germline V gene. The CDR3: CSALLAGGPLDNEQFF. The DNA for the CDR3 is TGCAGCGCCCTACTAGCGGGAGGGCCCCTTGACAATGAGCAGTTCTTC.

CDR3 in DNA: TGTGCCAGCAGTACTAATGGCTATGGCTACACCTTC. Protein product: CASSTNGYGYTF. J is TRBJ1-2 and V is TRBV6-5, with D uncertain. The germline CDR1 and CDR2 sequences are MNHEY and SVGAGI. The V end lost 5 bases, the J end lost 4 bases, and 8 bases lay between the germline ends. CDR3 length: 12 residues.

The CDR3 spells CAWSEKGTDTQYF. CDR3 nucleotides: TGTGCCTGGAGCGAAAAGGGGACAGATACGCAGTATTTT. The V and J genes are TRBV30 and TRBJ2-3, with a possible D match to TRBD1 (5 bases). The CDR3 extends over 13 amino acids. CDR1 and CDR2 from the germline V gene are GTSNPN and SVGIG (reference sequence). Trimming shortened V by 3 bases and J by 3 bases, and 10 bases separated the two germline ends. The full variable domain, rest sourced from reference TRBV30 and TRBJ2-3, is SQTIHQWPATLVQPVGSPLSLECTVEGTSNPNLYWYRQAAGRGLQLLFYSVGIGQISSEVPQNLSASRPQDRQFILSSKKLLLSDSGFYLCAWSEKGTDTQYFGPGTRLTVL.

The gene calls are TRBV4-2 and TRBJ2-7, with 8 nucleotides matching TRBD2. The CDR3 runs 17 residues. V lost 1 base to trimming and J lost 2 bases; unmatched junction nucleotides: 10. Per germline, CDR1 LGHNA and CDR2 YNFKEQ. The CDR3 sequence is CASSQVLRGEFAYEQYF. The CDR3 nucleotides are TGTGCCAGCAGCCAAGTACTGCGGGGGGAGTTTGCCTACGAGCAGTACTTC.

The chain recombines TRBV5-6 with TRBJ1-2, with D unresolved. This CDR3 comprises 14 residues. V lost 1 base and J 4 bases, leaving 11 bases between the germline ends. Germline V CDR1 and CDR2: SGHDT, YYEEEE. CDR3 bases: TGTGCCAGCAGCTTGACAGTACAGCCCTATGGCTACACCTTC. This gives the protein CASSLTVQPYGYTF.

CDR3 coding DNA: TGCAGTGCCCTCGGTACAGGGATTTACACCTTC. It encodes CSALGTGIYTF. The gene calls are TRBV20-1 and TRBJ1-2; possibly TRBD1 for D (6 bases). The germline gives CDR1 DFQATT, CDR2 SNEGSKA (reference sequence). The CDR3 sequence is 11 residues long. Trimming cost V 6 bases and J 11 bases, with 16 bases left between them.

The rearrangement joins TRBV6-5 to TRBJ2-2; D gene ambiguous. The V end was cut by 2 bases, the J end by 2 bases, with 12 bases between. CDR1 and CDR2 from the germline V gene are MNHEY and SVGAGI. The CDR3 sequence is 16 residues long. The CDR3: CASSYQETRNTGELFF. In DNA, the CDR3 is TGTGCCAGCAGTTACCAAGAGACACGCAACACCGGGGAGCTGTTTTTT.

This chain uses TRBV28 with TRBJ1-1; 11 bases align to TRBD1. Unmatched junction bases numbered 2, after V lost 3 bases and J lost 5 bases. The V gene's germline CDR1 is MDHEN and CDR2 SYDVKM. CDR3 length equals 14 residues. CDR3 sequence (DNA): TGTGCCAGCAGTTTCCGGGACAGGGGGACTGAAGCTTTCTTT. Protein sequence: CASSFRDRGTEAFF.

The chain links TRBV28 to TRBJ2-1; 8 positions agree with TRBD1. The V and J ends lost 7 bases and 6 bases, in that order; junction bases with no gene match: 5. The CDR3 is 13 residues long. CDR1 and CDR2 (germline): MDHEN, SYDVKM. The CDR3 here is CASNKDRANEQFF. In nucleotides, the CDR3 is TGTGCCAGCAATAAGGACAGGGCCAATGAGCAGTTCTTC. Complete variable domain (other parts from reference TRBV28 and TRBJ2-1): DVKVTQSSRYLVKRTGEKVFLECVQDMDHENMFWYRQDPGLGLRLIYFSYDVKMKEKGDIPEGYSVSREKKERFSLILESASTNQTSMYLCASNKDRANEQFFGPGTRLTVL.

V usage is TRBV29-1 and J usage is TRBJ1-1; D is perhaps TRBD1 (6 bases). There are 14 residues in the CDR3. Trimming pared 4 bases from V and 1 base from J, leaving 13 bases between. Germline-derived CDR1 and CDR2 are SQVTM and ANQGSEA. The CDR3 DNA sequence: TGCAGCGTTGCGGGGGGCGAGAGGAACACTGAAGCTTTCTTT. Amino acids: CSVAGGERNTEAFF.

This sequence joins TRBV4-3 and TRBJ1-5; D not certain. Germline V lookup: CDR1 LGHNA, CDR2 YSLEER. The CDR3 length is 18 residues. V was shortened by 1 base and J by 0 bases, with 16 bases between the two germline ends. The CDR3 bases are TGCGCCAGCAGCCAAGGAGGGTTAGGACTTCATAGCAATCAGCCCCAGCATTTT. It is translated as CASSQGGLGLHSNQPQHF.